These T cell receptor beta chains were read from a single sample in a study of regulatory T cells in long-lasting Graves disease. TCRdb processed the multiplex PCR reads anew with MiXCR; each CDR3 protein has one entry. The table has fewer than 550,000 distinct CDR3 sequences, 20% to 25% seen once. Sequencing used peripheral blood mononuclear cells (PBMCs), obtained when the disease was refractory, from a patient treated with antithyroid drugs. The source of these receptors is a female donor with Graves disease. CDR3s include the opening cysteine and the closing phenylalanine or tryptophan. Each record gives: clone size, V gene, J gene, D gene, CDR3 protein, CDR3 DNA. D genes are given only for firm matches. Part of the rows lack a size; the others show once, few, many or a class for expanded clones.

clone size: many; V gene: TRBV20-1; J gene: TRBJ2-3; D gene: TRBD1; CDR3 protein: CSATGGDTDTQYF; CDR3 DNA: TGCAGTGCTACAGGGGGCGACACAGATACGCAGTATTTT
clone size: NA; V gene: TRBV7-2; J gene: TRBJ2-4; D gene: TRBD2; CDR3 protein: CASSTGGLADSKNIQYF; CDR3 DNA: TGTGCCAGCAGCACTGGCGGACTAGCGGATTCCAAAAACATTCAGTACTTC
clone size: NA; V gene: TRBV4-1; J gene: TRBJ2-2; D gene: TRBD1; CDR3 protein: CASSQATGDTGELFF; CDR3 DNA: TGCGCCAGCAGCCAGGCGACAGGGGATACCGGGGAGCTGTTTTTT
clone size: NA; V gene: TRBV7-8; J gene: TRBJ1-3; D gene: NA; CDR3 protein: CASSNPGHGVLVKAGNTIYF; CDR3 DNA: TGTGCCAGCAGCAACCCGGGACATGGAGTCTTAGTTAAGGCTGGAAACACCATATATTTT
clone size: NA; V gene: TRBV12-3/TRBV12-4; J gene: TRBJ2-7; D gene: TRBD1; CDR3 protein: CASSLGAGTGTYEQYF; CDR3 DNA: TGTGCCAGCAGTTTAGGCGCCGGGACAGGGACCTACGAGCAGTACTTC
clone size: many; V gene: TRBV7-6; J gene: TRBJ2-5; D gene: NA; CDR3 protein: CASSLDWGAPMETQYF; CDR3 DNA: TGTGCCAGCAGCTTAGATTGGGGGGCACCGATGGAGACCCAGTACTTC
clone size: few; V gene: TRBV19; J gene: TRBJ1-1; D gene: TRBD1; CDR3 protein: CASMDRGMNTEAFF; CDR3 DNA: TGTGCCAGTATGGACAGGGGTATGAACACTGAAGCTTTCTTT
clone size: many; V gene: TRBV27; J gene: TRBJ2-7; D gene: TRBD2; CDR3 protein: CASSLVGTTSYEQYF; CDR3 DNA: TGTGCCAGCAGTTTAGTCGGGACTACATCCTACGAGCAGTACTTC
clone size: few; V gene: TRBV14; J gene: TRBJ2-5; D gene: NA; CDR3 protein: CASSQSGTGPETQYF; CDR3 DNA: TGTGCCAGCAGCCAATCGGGCACAGGTCCGGAGACCCAGTACTTC
clone size: many; V gene: TRBV28; J gene: TRBJ1-4; D gene: TRBD1; CDR3 protein: CASSRRDSSNEKLFF; CDR3 DNA: TGTGCCAGCAGCCGCCGGGACAGCAGTAATGAAAAACTGTTTTTT